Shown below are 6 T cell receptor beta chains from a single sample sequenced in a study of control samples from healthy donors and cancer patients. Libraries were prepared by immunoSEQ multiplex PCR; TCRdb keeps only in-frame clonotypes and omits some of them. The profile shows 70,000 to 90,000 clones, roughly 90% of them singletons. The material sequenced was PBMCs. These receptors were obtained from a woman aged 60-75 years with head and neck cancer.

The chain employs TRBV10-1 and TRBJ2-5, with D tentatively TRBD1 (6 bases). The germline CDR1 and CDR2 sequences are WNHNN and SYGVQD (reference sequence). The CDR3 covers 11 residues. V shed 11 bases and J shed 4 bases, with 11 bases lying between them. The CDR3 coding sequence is TGCGCCTCTGGGACAAGAGAGACCCAGTACTTC. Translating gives CASGTRETQYF.

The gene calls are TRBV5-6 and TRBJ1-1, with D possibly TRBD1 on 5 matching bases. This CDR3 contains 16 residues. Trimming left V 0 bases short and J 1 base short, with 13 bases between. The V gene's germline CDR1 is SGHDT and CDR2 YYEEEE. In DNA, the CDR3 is TGTGCCAGCAGCTTGGGAGTAGGGAGGGGGAACACTGAAGCTTTCTTT. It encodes CASSLGVGRGNTEAFF.

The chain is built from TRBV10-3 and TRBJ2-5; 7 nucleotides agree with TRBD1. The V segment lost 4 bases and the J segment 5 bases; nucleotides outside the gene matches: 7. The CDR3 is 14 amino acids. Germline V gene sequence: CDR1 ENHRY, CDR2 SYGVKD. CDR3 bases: TGTGCCATCAGTGGAACAGGGGTTGGGGAGACCCAGTACTTC. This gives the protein CAISGTGVGETQYF.

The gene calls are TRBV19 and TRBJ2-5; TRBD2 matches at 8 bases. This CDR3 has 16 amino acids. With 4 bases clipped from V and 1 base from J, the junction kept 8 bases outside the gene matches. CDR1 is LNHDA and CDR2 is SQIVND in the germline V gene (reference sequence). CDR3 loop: CASSRYSGESQETQYF. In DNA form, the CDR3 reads TGTGCCAGTAGTAGATATAGCGGGGAGAGCCAAGAGACCCAGTACTTC.

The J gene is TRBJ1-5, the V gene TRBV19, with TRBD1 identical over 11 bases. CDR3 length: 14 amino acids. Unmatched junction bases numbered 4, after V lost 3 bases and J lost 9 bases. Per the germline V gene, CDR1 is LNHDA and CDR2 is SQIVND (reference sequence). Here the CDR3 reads CASSMGTGGRPQHF. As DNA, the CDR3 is TGTGCCAGTAGTATGGGGACAGGGGGGCGGCCCCAGCATTTT.

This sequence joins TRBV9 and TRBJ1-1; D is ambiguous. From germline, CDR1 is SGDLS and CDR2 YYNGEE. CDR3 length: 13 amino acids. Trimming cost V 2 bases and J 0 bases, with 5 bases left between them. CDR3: CASSVTLNTEAFF. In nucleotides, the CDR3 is TGTGCCAGCAGCGTTACGTTGAACACTGAAGCTTTCTTT.